Below, 24 T cell receptor beta chains from the same sample are listed, as sequenced in a study of blood T cells in healthy people across ages. With a J-beta primer mix and a sample-barcoded 5' primer, a second PCR ran roughly 6 to 11 cycles. TCRdb analysed the 5' RACE reads with MiXCR anew, one entry per CDR3 protein. This sample has 2 million or so distinct CDR3 sequences; around 50% occur once, and the top ten carry more than 2%. Sample: blood. These receptor sequences come from a woman in her forties in good health.

The rearrangement uses TRBV6-2 or TRBV6-3 and TRBJ2-7; D not resolved. The germline V gene has CDR1 MNHEY and CDR2 SVGEGT. V lost 4 bases and J 7 bases, leaving 14 bases between the germline ends. The CDR3 covers 13 residues. CDR3 coding DNA: TGTGCCAGCAGTTCGACCTCGGGTTGGGAGCAGTACTTC. Encoded protein: CASSSTSGWEQYF.

The CDR3 DNA follows: TGTGCCATCAGGCCCTCGACTAGCGGGGGGGCATGGAATGAGCAGTTCTTC. Protein sequence: CAIRPSTSGGAWNEQFF. The V gene is TRBV10-3, the J gene TRBJ2-1; 14 bases align to TRBD2. CDR3 length: 17 amino acids. Germline V gene data show CDR1 as ENHRY and CDR2 as SYGVKD. Trimming at V came to 6 bases and at J to 7 bases, leaving 11 bases not matched to a gene.

This chain connects TRBV27 to TRBJ1-6; tentative D call: TRBD1 (5 bases). Germline-derived CDR1 and CDR2 are MNHEY and SMNVEV (reference sequence). There are 13 residues in the CDR3. Trimming stripped 6 bases from V and 9 bases from J, with 12 bases between. The CDR3 bases are TGTGCCAGCAGGGCTGGGGGGTTTTCACCCCTCCACTTT. As protein: CASRAGGFSPLHF.

On this clonotype: Mismatch with germline at one junction end may stem from a read error. The V gene is TRBV7-7, the J gene TRBJ2-1; 10 nucleotides line up with TRBD1. The germline V gene has CDR1 SSHAT and CDR2 FNYEAQ (reference sequence). CDR3 length: 14 amino acids. This CDR3 is CASSPGQGLYEQFF. For the CDR3, the DNA is TGTGCTAGCAGCCCGGGACAGGGGTTGTATGAGCAGTTCTTC.

The V call is TRBV20-1, the J call TRBJ1-6, with D unresolved. The V end was cut by 3 bases, the J end by 4 bases, with 10 bases between. There are 14 residues in the CDR3. The germline CDR1 and CDR2 sequences are DFQATT and SNEGSKA (reference sequence). The CDR3 loop is CSARLPSYNSPLHF. CDR3 nucleotide sequence: TGCAGTGCTAGGTTGCCCTCGTATAATTCACCCCTCCACTTT.

Only a few counts were recorded for this clonotype. The J gene is TRBJ2-3, the V gene TRBV24-1, with 8 positions matching TRBD2. Germline V gene lookup returns CDR1 KGHDR and CDR2 SFDVKD. Trimming at V came to 3 bases and at J to 6 bases, leaving 7 bases not matched to a gene. This CDR3 has 15 residues. Written as DNA, the CDR3 is TGTGCCACCAGTGATCTGTCGCGGGGGGATGATACGCAGTATTTT. It codes for CATSDLSRGDDTQYF.

This clonotype was observed a few times. This sequence joins TRBV28 and TRBJ1-2; tentative D call: TRBD1 (6 bases). From germline, CDR1 is MDHEN and CDR2 SYDVKM. Trimming took 5 bases from V and 2 from J, leaving 15 bases between them. The CDR3 spans 15 residues. CDR3 amino acids: CASSIPTGTNYGYTF. The DNA for the CDR3 is TGTGCCAGCAGTATCCCAACCGGGACAAACTATGGCTACACCTTC.

The genes are TRBV28 and TRBJ1-6, with D uncertain. V lost 5 bases to trimming and J lost 14 bases, with 13 bases between them. This CDR3 has 12 residues. CDR1 and CDR2 (germline): MDHEN, SYDVKM. CDR3 region: CASSPQVGTLHF. DNA for the CDR3: TGTGCCAGCAGTCCCCAAGTAGGAACCCTCCACTTT.

The chain recombines TRBV5-4 with TRBJ1-1; TRBD1 agrees at 11 bases. The CDR3 has 15 amino acids. The V and J ends lost 3 bases and 3 bases, in that order; junction bases with no gene match: 4. CDR1 SGHNT and CDR2 YYREEE come from the germline V gene (reference sequence). CDR3 sequence reads: CASSSGQGAYTEAFF. The CDR3 DNA follows: TGTGCCAGCAGCTCCGGACAGGGGGCGTACACTGAAGCTTTCTTT.

This clonotype was seen a few times. V and J are TRBV20-1 and TRBJ2-3; 8 positions match TRBD2. CDR3 size: 14 residues. The trim removed 2 bases at V and 4 bases at J, leaving 5 bases unmatched. Germline CDR1 reads DFQATT; CDR2 reads SNEGSKA (reference sequence). CDR3 in DNA: TGCAGTGCTAGATATCTCGGGGGGGCAGATACGCAGTATTTT. The encoded protein is CSARYLGGADTQYF.

CDR3 amino acids: CASAEFPTGTTGGYTF. The CDR3 bases are TGCGCCAGCGCCGAATTCCCGACAGGGACTACTGGTGGCTACACCTTC. This chain connects TRBV4-3 to TRBJ1-2; 7 nucleotides line up with TRBD1. Unmatched junction bases numbered 19, after V lost 8 bases and J lost 7 bases. This CDR3 comprises 16 residues. From germline, CDR1 is LGHNA and CDR2 YSLEER.

The rearrangement joins TRBV13 to TRBJ1-2; D is unclear. The germline V gene has CDR1 PRHDT and CDR2 FYEKMQ (reference sequence). Deletions cut 0 bases from V and 4 bases from J, with 9 bases between. The CDR3 consists of 14 residues. The CDR3 DNA reads TGTGCCAGCAGCTTAGGTGTGGATAGCTATGGCTACACCTTC. This translates into CASSLGVDSYGYTF.

The J gene is TRBJ2-1, the V gene TRBV9; TRBD1 matches 9 bases. V lost 2 bases and J lost 12; bases outside the gene matches: 9. Germline V gene lookup returns CDR1 SGDLS and CDR2 YYNGEE. The CDR3 length is 14 residues. The CDR3 sequence is CASSVTLMGQGQFF. CDR3 coding DNA: TGTGCCAGCAGCGTCACCCTAATGGGACAGGGGCAGTTCTTC.

This clonotype was counted a few times. The V and J genes are TRBV28 and TRBJ2-3; 7 bases fit TRBD1. V gave up 2 bases and J gave up 1 base; unmatched junction bases: 12. The CDR3 spans 18 residues. Per germline, CDR1 MDHEN and CDR2 SYDVKM. CDR3 in amino acids: CASSLEARGQFRTDTQYF. The CDR3 DNA reads TGTGCCAGCAGTTTAGAAGCCAGGGGACAGTTCCGCACAGATACGCAGTATTTT.

V usage is TRBV10-3 and J usage is TRBJ1-1, with 11 bases matching TRBD1. Germline CDR1 ENHRY, CDR2 SYGVKD. V lost 2 bases and J lost 4; bases outside the gene matches: 3. This CDR3 is 15 amino acids long. CDR3 sequence: CAISEPGQGATEAFF. The CDR3 DNA is TGTGCCATCAGTGAGCCCGGACAGGGGGCCACTGAAGCTTTCTTT.

A few counts support this clonotype. The chain links TRBV5-1 to TRBJ2-6, with 7 positions matching TRBD1. The J segment lost 3 bases and the V segment lost 4 bases, leaving 13 bases of the junction unmatched. CDR1 is SGHRS and CDR2 is YFSETQ in the germline V gene. The CDR3 extends over 18 amino acids. CDR3 nucleotide sequence: TGCGCCAGCAGCGAACCCTCAGGGACAGTTAGTGGGGCCAACGTCCTGACTTTC. Amino acid sequence: CASSEPSGTVSGANVLTF.

This chain joins TRBV7-3 and TRBJ1-6, with 10 bases matching TRBD1. Germline V gene lookup returns CDR1 SGHTA and CDR2 FQGTGA. With V trimmed by 4 bases and J by 8 bases, 5 bases remained unmatched. The CDR3 contains 15 residues. The CDR3 DNA follows: TGTGCCAGCAGCTACTCCGGGACAGGGGATTCACCCCTCCACTTT. This sequence encodes CASSYSGTGDSPLHF. The full variable domain, with the rest looked up from reference TRBV7-3 and TRBJ1-6, is GAGVSQTPSNKVTEKGKYVELRCDPISGHTALYWYRQSLGQGPEFLIYFQGTGAADDSGLPNDRFFAVRPEGSVSTLKIQRTERGDSAVYLCASSYSGTGDSPLHFGNGTRLTVT.

A single count supports this clonotype. The gene calls are TRBV28 and TRBJ2-1; D gene unclear. In germline, CDR1 is MDHEN, CDR2 SYDVKM. Trimming took off 3 bases at V and 12 bases at J, with 15 bases between the two ends. CDR3 length: 13 amino acids. The CDR3 is CASSFQTWLPQFF. The CDR3 coding sequence is TGTGCCAGCAGTTTCCAAACTTGGCTCCCGCAGTTCTTC. The full variable domain, rest sourced from reference TRBV28 and TRBJ2-1, is DVKVTQSSRYLVKRTGEKVFLECVQDMDHENMFWYRQDPGLGLRLIYFSYDVKMKEKGDIPEGYSVSREKKERFSLILESASTNQTSMYLCASSFQTWLPQFFGPGTRLTVL.

CDR3 sequence: CASSVGSSIADTQYF. In DNA, the CDR3 is TGTGCCAGCAGCGTAGGAAGCAGTATAGCAGATACGCAGTATTTT. The V call is TRBV9, the J call TRBJ2-3; no firm D call. This CDR3 spans 15 amino acids. V shed 0 bases and J shed 4 bases, with 12 bases lying between them. CDR1 is SGDLS, CDR2 YYNGEE, per germline.

This chain connects TRBV10-3 to TRBJ1-5, with D possibly being TRBD1 (5 bases). V was pared by 8 bases and J by 6 bases, with 14 bases between. Germline CDR1 is ENHRY and CDR2 is SYGVKD. The CDR3 has 13 residues. CDR3 region: CAIGHSGGQPQHF. In DNA form, the CDR3 reads TGTGCCATCGGACATTCTGGCGGTCAGCCCCAGCATTTT.

V gene TRBV6-2 or TRBV6-3 combines with J gene TRBJ2-7, with 7 bases identical to TRBD2. J lost 6 bases, V lost 6 bases, and 5 bases had no gene match. The CDR3 loop spans 12 amino acids. Germline CDR1 MNHEY, CDR2 SVGEGT. CDR3 protein: CASSPGLVEQYF. The CDR3 region has the DNA TGTGCCAGCAGCCCCGGACTAGTCGAGCAGTACTTC.

The chain uses TRBV27 and TRBJ2-2; D is ambiguous. Germline CDR1 MNHEY, CDR2 SMNVEV (reference sequence). This CDR3 has 15 amino acids. V was clipped by 2 bases and J by 0 bases, with 7 bases between them. In DNA form, the CDR3 reads TGTGCCAGCAGTTTAGCTAGTCCGAACACCGGGGAGCTGTTTTTT. Translated: CASSLASPNTGELFF.

This chain connects TRBV20-1 to TRBJ2-1; D is perhaps TRBD1 (7 bases). CDR3 length: 15 residues. The V end was cut by 0 bases, the J end by 8 bases, with 17 bases between. CDR1 is DFQATT and CDR2 is SNEGSKA in the germline V gene (reference sequence). This CDR3 reads CSARDLGRGDHEQFF. For the CDR3, the DNA is TGCAGTGCTAGAGATCTAGGCAGGGGGGATCATGAGCAGTTCTTC.

The chain uses TRBV5-1 and TRBJ2-5, with 8 bases that match TRBD1. The CDR3 extends over 13 amino acids. The J segment lost 5 bases and the V segment lost 4 bases, leaving 4 bases of the junction unmatched. Germline V gives CDR1 SGHRS, CDR2 YFSETQ. The CDR3 DNA sequence: TGCGCCAGCAGCCGGTGGACAGGGGAGACCCAGTACTTC. Protein sequence: CASSRWTGETQYF. The variable domain in full, completed from reference TRBV5-1 and TRBJ2-5, reads KAGVTQTPRYLIKTRGQQVTLSCSPISGHRSVSWYQQTPGQGLQFLFEYFSETQRNKGNFPGRFSGRQFSNSRSEMNVSTLELGDSALYLCASSRWTGETQYFGPGTRLLVL.